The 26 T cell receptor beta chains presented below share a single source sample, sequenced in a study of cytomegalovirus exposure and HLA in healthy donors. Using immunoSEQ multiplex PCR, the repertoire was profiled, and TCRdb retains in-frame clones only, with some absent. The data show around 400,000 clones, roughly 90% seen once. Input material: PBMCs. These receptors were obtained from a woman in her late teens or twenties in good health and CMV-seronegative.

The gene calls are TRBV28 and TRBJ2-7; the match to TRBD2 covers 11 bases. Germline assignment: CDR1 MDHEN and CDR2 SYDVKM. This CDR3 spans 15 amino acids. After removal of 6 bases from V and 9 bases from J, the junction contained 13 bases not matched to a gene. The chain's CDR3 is CASRTPGLAVSRQYF. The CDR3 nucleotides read TGTGCCAGCAGGACACCGGGACTAGCGGTTTCTAGGCAGTACTTC.

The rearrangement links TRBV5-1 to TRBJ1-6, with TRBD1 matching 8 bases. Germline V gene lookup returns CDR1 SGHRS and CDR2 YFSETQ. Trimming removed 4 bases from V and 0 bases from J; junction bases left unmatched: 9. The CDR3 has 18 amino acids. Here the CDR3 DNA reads TGCGCCAGCAGCCCCGTTGGACAGGGCAGCTCCTATAATTCACCCCTCCACTTT. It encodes CASSPVGQGSSYNSPLHF. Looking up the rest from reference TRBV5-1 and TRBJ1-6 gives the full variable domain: KAGVTQTPRYLIKTRGQQVTLSCSPISGHRSVSWYQQTPGQGLQFLFEYFSETQRNKGNFPGRFSGRQFSNSRSEMNVSTLELGDSALYLCASSPVGQGSSYNSPLHFGNGTRLTVT.

CDR3 amino acids: CASSQRTGFNYGYTF. The CDR3 DNA reads as TGCGCCAGCAGCCAACGGACAGGGTTTAACTATGGCTACACCTTC. The V gene is TRBV4-1, the J gene TRBJ1-2; 8 bases map to TRBD1. The CDR3 runs 15 residues. The J segment lost 1 base and the V segment lost 2 bases, leaving 3 bases of the junction unmatched. Per the germline V gene, CDR1 is MGHRA and CDR2 is YSYEKL.

In nucleotides, the CDR3 is TGTGCCAGCAGTTATGAACTGGACGAGCAGTACTTC. Amino acid sequence: CASSYELDEQYF. This rearrangement joins TRBV6-5 to TRBJ2-7; no reliable D call. CDR1 MNHEY and CDR2 SVGAGI come from the germline V gene. Trimming took off 3 bases at V and 5 bases at J, with 8 bases between the two ends. The CDR3 sequence is 12 residues long.

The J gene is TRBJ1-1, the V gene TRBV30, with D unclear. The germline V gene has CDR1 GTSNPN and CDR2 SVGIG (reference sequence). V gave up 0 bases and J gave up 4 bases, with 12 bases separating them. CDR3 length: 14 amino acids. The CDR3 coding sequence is TGTGCCTGGAGTGTAGAGGCGGGAGGCACTGAAGCTTTCTTT. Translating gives CAWSVEAGGTEAFF.

DNA of the CDR3: TGTGCCAGCCAGTCCGGCGAACAGAGCACAGATACGCAGTATTTT. It is translated as CASQSGEQSTDTQYF. The V gene is TRBV18, the J gene TRBJ2-3; no definite D call. This CDR3 spans 15 amino acids. Germline loops: CDR1 KGHSH, CDR2 LQKENI. V was cut by 8 bases and J by 0 bases, with 15 bases left in between.

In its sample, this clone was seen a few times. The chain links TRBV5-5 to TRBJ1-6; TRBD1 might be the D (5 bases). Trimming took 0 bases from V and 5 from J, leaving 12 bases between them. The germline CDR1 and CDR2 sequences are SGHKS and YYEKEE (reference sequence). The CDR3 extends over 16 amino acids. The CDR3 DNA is TGTGCCAGCAGCTTGGAGGGAAGGGGCCATAATTCACCCCTCCACTTT. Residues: CASSLEGRGHNSPLHF.

The CDR3 reads CASSITGQPSSGNTIYF. The CDR3, as DNA: TGCGCCAGCAGCATTACAGGGCAACCTAGCTCTGGAAACACCATATATTTT. J is TRBJ1-3 and V is TRBV5-1; a possible D gene is TRBD1 (6 bases). V shed 4 bases and J shed 0 bases, with 17 bases lying between them. Germline loops: CDR1 SGHRS, CDR2 YFSETQ. The CDR3 is 17 amino acids.

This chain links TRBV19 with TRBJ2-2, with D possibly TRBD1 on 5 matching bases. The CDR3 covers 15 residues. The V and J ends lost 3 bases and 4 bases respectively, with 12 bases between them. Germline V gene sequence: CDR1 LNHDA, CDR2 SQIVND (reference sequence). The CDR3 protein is CASSIPVGPTGELFF. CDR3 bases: TGTGCCAGTAGTATCCCGGTGGGGCCCACCGGGGAGCTGTTTTTT.

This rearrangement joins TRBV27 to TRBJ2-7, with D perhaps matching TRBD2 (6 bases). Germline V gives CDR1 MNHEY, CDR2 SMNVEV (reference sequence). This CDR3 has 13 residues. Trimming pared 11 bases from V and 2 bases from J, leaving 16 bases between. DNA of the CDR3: TGTGCCTCCCGTGGAGGGCGGGCCTACGAGCAGTACTTC. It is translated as CASRGGRAYEQYF.

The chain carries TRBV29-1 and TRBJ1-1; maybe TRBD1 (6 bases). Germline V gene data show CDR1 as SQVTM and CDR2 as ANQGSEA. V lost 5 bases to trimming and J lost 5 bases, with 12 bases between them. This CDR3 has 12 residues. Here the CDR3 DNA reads TGCAGCGTTTGTTATAGGGGGACTGAAGCTTTCTTT. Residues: CSVCYRGTEAFF.

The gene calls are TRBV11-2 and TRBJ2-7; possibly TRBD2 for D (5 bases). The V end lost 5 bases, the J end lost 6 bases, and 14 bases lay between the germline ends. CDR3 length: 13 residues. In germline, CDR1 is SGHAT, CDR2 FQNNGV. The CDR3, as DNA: TGTGCCAGCAGCATGAGCCTGGGGAGCGAGCAGTACTTC. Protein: CASSMSLGSEQYF.

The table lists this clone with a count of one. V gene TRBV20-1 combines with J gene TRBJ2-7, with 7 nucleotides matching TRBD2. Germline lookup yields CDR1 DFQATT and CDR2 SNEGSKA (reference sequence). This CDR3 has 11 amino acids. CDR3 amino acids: CRGDYLREQYF. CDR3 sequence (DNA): TGCAGGGGGGACTACCTGCGCGAGCAGTACTTC.

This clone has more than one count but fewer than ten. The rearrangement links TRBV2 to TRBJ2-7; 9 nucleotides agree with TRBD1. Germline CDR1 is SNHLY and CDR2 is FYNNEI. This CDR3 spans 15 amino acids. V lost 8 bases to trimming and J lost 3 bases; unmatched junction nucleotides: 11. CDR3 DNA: TGTGCCAGCTTACCAACCGGGACAGGGAACTACGAGCAGTACTTC. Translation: CASLPTGTGNYEQYF.

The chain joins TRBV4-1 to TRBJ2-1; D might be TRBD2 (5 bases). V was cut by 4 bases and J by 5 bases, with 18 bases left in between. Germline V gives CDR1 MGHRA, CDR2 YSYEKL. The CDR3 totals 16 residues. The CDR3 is CASSPLSTTSHNEQFF. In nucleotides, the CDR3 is TGCGCCAGCAGCCCGCTCTCGACTACCTCTCACAATGAGCAGTTCTTC.

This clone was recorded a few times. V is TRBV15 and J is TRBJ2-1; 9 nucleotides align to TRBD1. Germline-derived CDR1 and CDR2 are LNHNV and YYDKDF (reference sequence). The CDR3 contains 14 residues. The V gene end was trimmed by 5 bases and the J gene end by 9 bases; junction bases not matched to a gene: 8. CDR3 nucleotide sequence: TGTGCCACCAGCTGGGGACAGGGTCTTGGTGAGCAGTTCTTC. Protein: CATSWGQGLGEQFF. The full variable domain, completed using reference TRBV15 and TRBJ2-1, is DAMVIQNPRYQVTQFGKPVTLSCSQTLNHNVMYWYQQKSSQAPKLLFHYYDKDFNNEADTPDNFQSRRPNTSFCFLDIRSPGLGDTAMYLCATSWGQGLGEQFFGPGTRLTVL.

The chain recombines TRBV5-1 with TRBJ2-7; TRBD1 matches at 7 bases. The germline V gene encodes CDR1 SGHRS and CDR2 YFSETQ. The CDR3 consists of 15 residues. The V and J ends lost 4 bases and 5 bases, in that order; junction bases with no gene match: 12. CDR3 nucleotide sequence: TGCGCCAGCAGCCGCGAATCCGGGACAGTTAACGAGCAGTACTTC. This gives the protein CASSRESGTVNEQYF.

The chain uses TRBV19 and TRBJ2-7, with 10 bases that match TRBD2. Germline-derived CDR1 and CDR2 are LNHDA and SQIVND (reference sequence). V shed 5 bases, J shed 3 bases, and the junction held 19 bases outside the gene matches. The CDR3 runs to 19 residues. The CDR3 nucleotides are TGTGCCAGTAGTTCCATCCCCCCGGACCGACTAGCGGGTATCTACGAGCAGTACTTC. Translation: CASSSIPPDRLAGIYEQYF.

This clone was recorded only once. The CDR3 here is CASSEGSSLQTQYF. The CDR3 nucleotides read TGTGCCAGCAGCGAGGGCTCTAGCTTGCAGACCCAGTACTTC. This chain uses TRBV9 with TRBJ2-5; D perhaps matches TRBD2 (5 bases). V was shortened by 3 bases and J by 6 bases, with 15 bases between the two germline ends. CDR3 length equals 14 residues. CDR1 is SGDLS and CDR2 is YYNGEE in the germline V gene.

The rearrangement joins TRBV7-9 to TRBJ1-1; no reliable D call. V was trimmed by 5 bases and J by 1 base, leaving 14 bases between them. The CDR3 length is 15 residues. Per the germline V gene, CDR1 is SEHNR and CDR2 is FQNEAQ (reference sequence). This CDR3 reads CASSGPGEGNTEAFF. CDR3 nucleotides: TGTGCCAGCAGCGGCCCCGGGGAGGGGAACACTGAAGCTTTCTTT.

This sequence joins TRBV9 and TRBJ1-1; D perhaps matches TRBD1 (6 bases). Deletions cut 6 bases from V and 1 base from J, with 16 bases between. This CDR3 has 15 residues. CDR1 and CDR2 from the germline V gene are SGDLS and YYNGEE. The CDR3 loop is CASNLVTGTNTEAFF. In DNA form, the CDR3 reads TGTGCCAGCAACCTAGTAACAGGGACGAACACTGAAGCTTTCTTT.

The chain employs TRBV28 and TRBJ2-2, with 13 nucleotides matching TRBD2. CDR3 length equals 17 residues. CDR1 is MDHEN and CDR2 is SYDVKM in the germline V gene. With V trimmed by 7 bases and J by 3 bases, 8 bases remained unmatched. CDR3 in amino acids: CASTVGLAGVYTGELFF. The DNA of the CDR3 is TGTGCCAGCACCGTAGGACTAGCGGGAGTTTACACCGGGGAGCTGTTTTTT.

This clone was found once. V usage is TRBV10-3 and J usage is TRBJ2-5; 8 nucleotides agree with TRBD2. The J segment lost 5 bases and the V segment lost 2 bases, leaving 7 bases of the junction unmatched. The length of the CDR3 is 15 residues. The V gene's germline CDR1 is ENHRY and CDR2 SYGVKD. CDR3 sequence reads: CAISENGGAGETQYF. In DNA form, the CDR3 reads TGTGCCATCAGTGAGAACGGGGGGGCCGGGGAGACCCAGTACTTC.

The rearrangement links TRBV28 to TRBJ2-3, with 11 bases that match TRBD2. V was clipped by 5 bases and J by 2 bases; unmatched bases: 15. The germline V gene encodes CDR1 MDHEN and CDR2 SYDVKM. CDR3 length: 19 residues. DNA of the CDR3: TGTGCCAGCAGTCCTAGATCCCTTAGCGGGAGGGCGGACACAGATACGCAGTATTTT. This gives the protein CASSPRSLSGRADTDTQYF. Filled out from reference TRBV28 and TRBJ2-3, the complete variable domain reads DVKVTQSSRYLVKRTGEKVFLECVQDMDHENMFWYRQDPGLGLRLIYFSYDVKMKEKGDIPEGYSVSREKKERFSLILESASTNQTSMYLCASSPRSLSGRADTDTQYFGPGTRLTVL.

CDR3 sequence: CASSRAPQTGGGETQYF. CDR3 nucleotides: TGCGCCAGCAGCCGGGCACCCCAAACAGGGGGTGGAGAGACCCAGTACTTC. J is TRBJ2-5 and V is TRBV5-1, with 8 bases lining up with TRBD1. V gave up 4 bases and J gave up 4 bases; unmatched junction bases: 15. The CDR3 consists of 17 residues. Per the germline V gene, CDR1 is SGHRS and CDR2 is YFSETQ.

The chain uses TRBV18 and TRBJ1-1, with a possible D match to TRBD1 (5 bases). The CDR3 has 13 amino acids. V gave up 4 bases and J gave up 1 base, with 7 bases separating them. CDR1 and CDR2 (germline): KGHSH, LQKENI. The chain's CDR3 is CASSLGQNTEAFF. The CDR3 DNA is TGTGCCAGCTCACTCGGACAGAACACTGAAGCTTTCTTT.